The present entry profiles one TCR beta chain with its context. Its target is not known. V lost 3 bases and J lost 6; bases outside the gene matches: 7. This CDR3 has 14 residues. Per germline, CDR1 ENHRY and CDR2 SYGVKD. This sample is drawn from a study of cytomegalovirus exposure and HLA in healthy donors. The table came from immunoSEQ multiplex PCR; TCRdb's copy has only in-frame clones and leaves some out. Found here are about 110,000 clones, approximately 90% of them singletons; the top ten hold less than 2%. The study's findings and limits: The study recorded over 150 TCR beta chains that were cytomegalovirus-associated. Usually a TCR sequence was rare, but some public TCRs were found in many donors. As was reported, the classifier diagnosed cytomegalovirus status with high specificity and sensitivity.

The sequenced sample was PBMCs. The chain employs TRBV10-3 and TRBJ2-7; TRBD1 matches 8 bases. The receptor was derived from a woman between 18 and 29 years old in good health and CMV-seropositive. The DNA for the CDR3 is TGTGCCATCAGTGATTTGTCGCAGGGGGCCGAGCAGTACTTC. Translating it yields CAISDLSQGAEQYF.